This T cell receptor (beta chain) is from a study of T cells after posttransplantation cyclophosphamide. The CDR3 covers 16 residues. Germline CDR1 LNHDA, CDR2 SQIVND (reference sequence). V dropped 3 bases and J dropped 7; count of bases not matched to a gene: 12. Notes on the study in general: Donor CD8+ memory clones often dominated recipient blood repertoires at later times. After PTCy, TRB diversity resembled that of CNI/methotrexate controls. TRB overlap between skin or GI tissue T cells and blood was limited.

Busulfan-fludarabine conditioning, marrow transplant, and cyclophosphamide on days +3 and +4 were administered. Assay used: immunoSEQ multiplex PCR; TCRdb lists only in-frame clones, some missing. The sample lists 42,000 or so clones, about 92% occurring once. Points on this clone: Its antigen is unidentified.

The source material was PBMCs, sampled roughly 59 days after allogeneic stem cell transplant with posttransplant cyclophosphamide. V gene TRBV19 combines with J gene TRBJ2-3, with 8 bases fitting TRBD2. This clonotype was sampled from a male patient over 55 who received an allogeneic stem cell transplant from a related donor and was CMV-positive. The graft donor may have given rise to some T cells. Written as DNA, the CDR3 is TGTGCCAGTAGTATCTATGCGGGGGGTACCGTGAATACGCAGTATTTT. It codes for CASSIYAGGTVNTQYF.